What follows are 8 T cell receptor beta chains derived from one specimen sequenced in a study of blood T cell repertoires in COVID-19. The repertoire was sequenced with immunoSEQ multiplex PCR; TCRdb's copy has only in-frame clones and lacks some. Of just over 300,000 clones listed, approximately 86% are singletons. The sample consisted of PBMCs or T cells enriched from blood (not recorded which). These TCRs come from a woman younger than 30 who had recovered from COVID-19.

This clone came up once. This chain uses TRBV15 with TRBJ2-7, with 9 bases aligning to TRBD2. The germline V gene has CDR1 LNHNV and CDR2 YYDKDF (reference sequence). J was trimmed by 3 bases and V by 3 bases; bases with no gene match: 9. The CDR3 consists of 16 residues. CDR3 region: CATSRERTSVGYEQYF. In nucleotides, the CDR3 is TGTGCCACCAGCAGGGAACGGACTAGCGTAGGCTACGAGCAGTACTTC. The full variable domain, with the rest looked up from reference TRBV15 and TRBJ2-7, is DAMVIQNPRYQVTQFGKPVTLSCSQTLNHNVMYWYQQKSSQAPKLLFHYYDKDFNNEADTPDNFQSRRPNTSFCFLDIRSPGLGDTAMYLCATSRERTSVGYEQYFGPGTRLTVT.

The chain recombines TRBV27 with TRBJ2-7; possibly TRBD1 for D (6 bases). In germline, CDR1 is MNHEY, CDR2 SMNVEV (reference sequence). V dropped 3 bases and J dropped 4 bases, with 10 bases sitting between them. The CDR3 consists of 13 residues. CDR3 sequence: CASSFFRGYEQYF. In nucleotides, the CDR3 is TGTGCCAGCAGTTTTTTCAGGGGATACGAGCAGTACTTC.

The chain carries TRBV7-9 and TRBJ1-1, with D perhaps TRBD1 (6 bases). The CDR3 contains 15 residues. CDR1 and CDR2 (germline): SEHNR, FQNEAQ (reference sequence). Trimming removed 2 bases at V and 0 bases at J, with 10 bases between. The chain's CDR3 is CASSLWGGLNTEAFF. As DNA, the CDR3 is TGTGCCAGCAGCTTATGGGGGGGCTTGAACACTGAAGCTTTCTTT.

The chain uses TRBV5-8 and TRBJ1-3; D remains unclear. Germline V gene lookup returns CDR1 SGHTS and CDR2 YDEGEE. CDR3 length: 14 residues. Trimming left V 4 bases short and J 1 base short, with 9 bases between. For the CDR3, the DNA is TGTGCCAGCAGCCTGGTTATATCTGGAAACACCATATATTTT. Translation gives CASSLVISGNTIYF.

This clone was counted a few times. The DNA for the CDR3 is TGTGCCAGCAGTTCAGGGCCGGGTGGCGAAAAACTGTTTTTT. Its protein is CASSSGPGGEKLFF. The V call is TRBV2, the J call TRBJ1-4, with a possible D match to TRBD1 (5 bases). The CDR3 sequence is 14 residues long. Germline V gene lookup returns CDR1 SNHLY and CDR2 FYNNEI. The V end was cut by 5 bases, the J end by 8 bases, with 15 bases between.

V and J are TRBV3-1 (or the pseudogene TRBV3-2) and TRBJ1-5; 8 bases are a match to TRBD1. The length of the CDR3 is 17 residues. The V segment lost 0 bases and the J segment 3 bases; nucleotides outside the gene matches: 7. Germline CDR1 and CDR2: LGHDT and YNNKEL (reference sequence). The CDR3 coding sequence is TGTGCCAGCAGCCAAGATAAACAGGGGGGCCTCAATCAGCCCCAGCATTTT. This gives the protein CASSQDKQGGLNQPQHF.

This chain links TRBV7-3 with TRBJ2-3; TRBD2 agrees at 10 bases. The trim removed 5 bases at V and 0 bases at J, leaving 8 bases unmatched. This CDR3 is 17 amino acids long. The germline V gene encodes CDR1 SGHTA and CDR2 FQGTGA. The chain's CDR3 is CASSPKRGGPSTDTQYF. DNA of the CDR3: TGTGCCAGCAGCCCGAAGCGGGGGGGCCCTAGCACAGATACGCAGTATTTT.

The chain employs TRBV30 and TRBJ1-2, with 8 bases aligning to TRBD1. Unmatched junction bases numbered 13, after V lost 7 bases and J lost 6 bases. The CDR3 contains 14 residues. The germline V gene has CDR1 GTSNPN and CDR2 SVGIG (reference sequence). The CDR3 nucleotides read TGTGCCTCCACAACCAAAACAGGGGGTAATGGCTACACCTTC. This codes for CASTTKTGGNGYTF.